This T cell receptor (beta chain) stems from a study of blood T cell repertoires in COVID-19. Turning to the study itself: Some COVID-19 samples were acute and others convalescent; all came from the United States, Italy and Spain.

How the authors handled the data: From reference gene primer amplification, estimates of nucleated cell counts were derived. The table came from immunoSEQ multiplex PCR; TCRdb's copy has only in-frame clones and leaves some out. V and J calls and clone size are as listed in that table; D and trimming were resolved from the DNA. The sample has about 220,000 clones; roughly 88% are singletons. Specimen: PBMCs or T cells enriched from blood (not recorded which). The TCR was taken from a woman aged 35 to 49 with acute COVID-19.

CDR3 sequence reads: CASSLGDRGPETQYF. CDR3 sequence (DNA): TGTGCCAGCAGCTTGGGTGACAGGGGGCCGGAGACCCAGTACTTC. The J gene is TRBJ2-5, the V gene TRBV5-8; 10 nucleotides line up with TRBD1. The CDR3 has 15 amino acids. From germline, CDR1 is SGHTS and CDR2 YDEGEE. J was trimmed by 5 bases and V by 0 bases; bases with no gene match: 4.